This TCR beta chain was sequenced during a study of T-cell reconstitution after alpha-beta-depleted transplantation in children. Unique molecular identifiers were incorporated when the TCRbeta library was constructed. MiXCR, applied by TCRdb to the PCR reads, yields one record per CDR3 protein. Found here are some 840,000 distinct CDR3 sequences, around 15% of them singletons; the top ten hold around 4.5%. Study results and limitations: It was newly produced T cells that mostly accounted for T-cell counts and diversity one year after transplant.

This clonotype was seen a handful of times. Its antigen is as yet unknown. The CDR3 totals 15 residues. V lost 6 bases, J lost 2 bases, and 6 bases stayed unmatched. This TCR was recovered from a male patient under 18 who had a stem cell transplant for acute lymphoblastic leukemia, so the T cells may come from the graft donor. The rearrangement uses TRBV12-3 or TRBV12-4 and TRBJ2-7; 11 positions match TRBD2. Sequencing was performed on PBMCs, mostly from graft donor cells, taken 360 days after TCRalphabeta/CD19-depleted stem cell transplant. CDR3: CASSKRLAGTYEQYF. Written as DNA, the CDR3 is TGTGCCAGCAGCAAAAGACTAGCGGGAACCTACGAGCAGTACTTC.